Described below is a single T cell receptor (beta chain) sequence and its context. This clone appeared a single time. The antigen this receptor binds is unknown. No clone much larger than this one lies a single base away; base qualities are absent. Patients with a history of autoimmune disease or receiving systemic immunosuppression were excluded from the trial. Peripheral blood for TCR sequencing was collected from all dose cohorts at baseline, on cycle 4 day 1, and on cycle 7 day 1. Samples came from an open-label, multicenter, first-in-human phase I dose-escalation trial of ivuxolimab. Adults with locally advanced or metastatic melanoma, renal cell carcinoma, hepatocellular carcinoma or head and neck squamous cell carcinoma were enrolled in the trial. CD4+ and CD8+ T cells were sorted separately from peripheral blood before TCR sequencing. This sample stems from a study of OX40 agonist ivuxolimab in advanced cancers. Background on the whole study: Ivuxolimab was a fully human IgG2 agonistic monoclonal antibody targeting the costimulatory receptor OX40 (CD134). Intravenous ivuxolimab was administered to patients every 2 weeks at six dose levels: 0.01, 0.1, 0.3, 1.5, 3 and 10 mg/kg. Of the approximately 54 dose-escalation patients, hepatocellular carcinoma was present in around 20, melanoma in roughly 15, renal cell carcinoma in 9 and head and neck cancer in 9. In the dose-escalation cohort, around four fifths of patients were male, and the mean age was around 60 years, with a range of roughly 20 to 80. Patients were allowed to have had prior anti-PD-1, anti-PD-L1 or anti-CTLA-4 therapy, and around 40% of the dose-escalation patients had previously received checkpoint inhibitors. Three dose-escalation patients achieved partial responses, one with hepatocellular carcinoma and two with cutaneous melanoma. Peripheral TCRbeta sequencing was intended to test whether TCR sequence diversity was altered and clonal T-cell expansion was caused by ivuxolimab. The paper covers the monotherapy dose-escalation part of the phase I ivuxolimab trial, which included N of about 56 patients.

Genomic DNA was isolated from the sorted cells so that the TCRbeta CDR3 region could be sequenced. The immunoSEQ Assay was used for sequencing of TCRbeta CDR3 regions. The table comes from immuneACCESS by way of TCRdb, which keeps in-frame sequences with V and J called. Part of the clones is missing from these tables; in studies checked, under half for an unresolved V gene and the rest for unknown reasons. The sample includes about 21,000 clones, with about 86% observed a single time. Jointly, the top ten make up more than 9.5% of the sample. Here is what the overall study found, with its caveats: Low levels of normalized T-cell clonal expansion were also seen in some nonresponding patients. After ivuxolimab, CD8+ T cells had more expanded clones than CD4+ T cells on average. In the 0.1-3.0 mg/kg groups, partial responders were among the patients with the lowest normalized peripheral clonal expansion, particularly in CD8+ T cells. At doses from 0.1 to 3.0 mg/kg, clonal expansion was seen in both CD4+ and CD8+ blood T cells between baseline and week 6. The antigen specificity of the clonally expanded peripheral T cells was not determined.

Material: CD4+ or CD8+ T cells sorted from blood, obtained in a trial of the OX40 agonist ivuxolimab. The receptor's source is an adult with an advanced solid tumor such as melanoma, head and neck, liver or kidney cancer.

The CDR3 here reads CASSLGTEAFF. The DNA sequence is as follows: TGTGCCAGCAGTTTAGGCACTGAAGCTTTCTTT. Recombination linked TRBV27 to TRBJ1-1; no confident D gene assignment can be made. CDR3 length: 11 amino acids, cysteine to phenylalanine. CDR3 DNA only is kept here, 33 bases in frame from base 1. Looking up the germline V gene (reference sequence) yields CDR1 MNHEY and CDR2 SMNVEV. V was cut back by 2 bases and J by 4 bases, leaving a gap of 2 bases between them.